Each of the 10 T cell receptor beta chains below was sequenced from the same sample in a study of CD8+ T cells in alopecia areata. Sequencing used cDNA as its template, made by extracting RNA and reverse transcribing it. Some clones are missing from TCRdb's copy, which holds only in-frame ones; the method was immunoSEQ multiplex PCR. In the table there are under 200,000 clones, 60% of which are singletons. Documented treatment: oral pan-JAK inhibitor, 5-10 mg twice daily. This sample comprised CD4+ T cells sorted from blood, obtained at week 24, from a patient treated with tofacitinib. These receptors originate from a human donor with alopecia areata.

V gene TRBV5-1 combines with J gene TRBJ2-7, with 12 bases identical to TRBD1. The CDR3 loop spans 15 amino acids. J gave up 7 bases and V 1 base, and 6 bases lay outside the gene matches. The germline V gene has CDR1 SGHRS and CDR2 YFSETQ. The CDR3 region has the DNA TGCGCCAGCAGCTTGAAGGGACAGGGGGCCAGGGAGCAGTACTTC. It codes for CASSLKGQGAREQYF.

The V call is TRBV30, the J call TRBJ1-2; D not resolved. CDR1 is GTSNPN, CDR2 SVGIG, per germline (reference sequence). The CDR3 extends over 13 amino acids. V was trimmed by 4 bases and J by 3 bases, leaving 12 bases between them. DNA of the CDR3: TGTGCCTGGAAAGGGAATTGGGACTATGGCTACACCTTC. Its protein is CAWKGNWDYGYTF.

The V call is TRBV6-5, the J call TRBJ2-3, with a possible D match to TRBD2 (5 bases). V was shortened by 4 bases and J by 8 bases, with 13 bases between the two germline ends. The CDR3 extends over 13 amino acids. Germline loops: CDR1 MNHEY, CDR2 SVGAGI. The CDR3 loop reads CASSSGSPSTQYF. CDR3 sequence (DNA): TGTGCCAGCAGTTCTGGGAGCCCTAGTACGCAGTATTTT.

In this sample, this clone turned up a few times. This chain's CDR3 is CASTDTNTEAFF. DNA of the CDR3: TGTGCCAGCACCGACACGAACACTGAAGCTTTCTTT. This chain connects TRBV6-5 to TRBJ1-1; D gene uncertain. The CDR3 is 12 residues long. The V end was cut by 7 bases, the J end by 1 base, with 7 bases between. CDR1 and CDR2 from the germline V gene are MNHEY and SVGAGI.

The table lists this clone with a few counts. The V gene is TRBV2, the J gene TRBJ2-6, with D perhaps matching TRBD1 (5 bases). V dropped 7 bases and J dropped 1 base, with 17 bases sitting between them. This CDR3 spans 17 amino acids. The germline V gene encodes CDR1 SNHLY and CDR2 FYNNEI. CDR3 in amino acids: CASNSVPTASGANVLTF. The CDR3 coding sequence is TGTGCCAGCAACTCGGTTCCGACAGCGTCTGGGGCCAACGTCCTGACTTTC.

The chain carries TRBV30 and TRBJ1-5; D gene uncertain. This CDR3 is 15 amino acids long. The V end lost 0 bases, the J end lost 7 bases, and 16 bases lay between the germline ends. Germline lookup yields CDR1 GTSNPN and CDR2 SVGIG (reference sequence). The CDR3 DNA sequence: TGTGCCTGGAGTGTTGGGCCGGGTTTGAAACAGCCCCAGCATTTT. The encoded protein is CAWSVGPGLKQPQHF.

The gene calls are TRBV5-6 and TRBJ2-7; the D gene is possibly TRBD2 (5 bases). Trimming took off 4 bases at V and 4 bases at J, with 21 bases between the two ends. Germline V gene data show CDR1 as SGHDT and CDR2 as YYEEEE. This CDR3 is built from 16 residues. The CDR3 DNA reads TGTGCCAGCAGCCCTACTCTAGCCCCCCGACCTTACGAGCAGTACTTC. This gives the protein CASSPTLAPRPYEQYF.

The chain is built from TRBV30 and TRBJ2-7; D perhaps matches TRBD1 (6 bases). The CDR3 contains 14 residues. Germline-derived CDR1 and CDR2 are GTSNPN and SVGIG (reference sequence). V was pared by 6 bases and J by 6 bases, with 21 bases between. CDR3 sequence reads: CACRTVALGSEQYF. DNA for the CDR3: TGTGCCTGCAGGACAGTTGCCCTGGGGAGCGAGCAGTACTTC.

The gene calls are TRBV29-1 and TRBJ1-5, with D uncertain. With 6 bases removed from V and 4 bases from J, the gap between germline ends came to 13 bases. Germline values: CDR1 SQVTM, CDR2 ANQGSEA. This CDR3 contains 13 residues. This chain's CDR3 is CSVRSEQNQPQHF. Here the CDR3 DNA reads TGCAGCGTGAGGTCAGAGCAAAATCAGCCCCAGCATTTT.

The chain has TRBV10-3 and TRBJ2-7; a weak D match, TRBD2 (5 bases). This CDR3 is built from 16 residues. V lost 0 bases to trimming and J lost 2 bases, with 14 bases between them. Germline V gene sequence: CDR1 ENHRY, CDR2 SYGVKD. The CDR3 sequence is CAISESVLRVAYEQYF. CDR3 nucleotide sequence: TGTGCCATCAGTGAGTCCGTCTTGAGGGTGGCCTACGAGCAGTACTTC.